Given below is one T cell receptor (beta chain) in context. Germline V CDR1 and CDR2: SQVTM, ANQGSEA. This CDR3 comprises 18 residues. Trimming at V came to 6 bases and at J to 0 bases, leaving 17 bases not matched to a gene. These data belong to a study of patients and donors after allogeneic stem cell transplantation. TCRdb re-called the RT-PCR reads with MiXCR, one entry per CDR3 protein. The table shows about 160,000 distinct CDR3 sequences, with approximately 25% occurring only once. The sequence was collected from a human donor who was either an allogeneic HSCT recipient or a stem cell or donor lymphocyte infusion donor (not recorded which). It is not recorded whose cells these are; they may come from a transplant donor. V is TRBV29-1 and J is TRBJ2-4, with 7 bases fitting TRBD1. Sequenced sample: blood, either unsorted or a sorted T cell fraction (not recorded which). The CDR3 here is CSVTDRGHYHVAKNIQYF. The CDR3 region has the DNA TGCAGCGTGACCGATAGGGGGCATTACCACGTAGCCAAAAACATTCAGTACTTC.